Shown below are 2 T cell receptor beta chains from a single sample sequenced in a study of blood T cell repertoires in COVID-19. Data came from immunoSEQ multiplex PCR; TCRdb stores just in-frame clones and leaves some out. The profile shows around 150,000 clones, approximately 80% of them singletons. Material for sequencing was PBMCs or T cells enriched from blood (not recorded which). These receptors all come from an older woman who had recovered from COVID-19.

This clone came up once. Additional DNA sequences in this sample encode the identical CDR3. The V gene is TRBV5-1, the J gene TRBJ1-6; the D gene is possibly TRBD1 (6 bases). CDR1 is SGHRS and CDR2 is YFSETQ in the germline V gene. This CDR3 comprises 16 residues. Trimming shortened V by 0 bases and J by 7 bases, and 14 bases separated the two germline ends. The CDR3 nucleotides are TGCGCCAGCAGCTTGGGCAGGGGAGTAGGGAATTCACCCCTCCACTTT. It encodes CASSLGRGVGNSPLHF.

V usage is TRBV5-1 and J usage is TRBJ1-1, with a tentative D call TRBD1 (6 bases). Trimming took off 9 bases at V and 1 base at J, with 10 bases between the two ends. This CDR3 spans 12 amino acids. Germline lookup yields CDR1 SGHRS and CDR2 YFSETQ. CDR3 amino acids: CATQGQNTEAFF. CDR3 coding DNA: TGCGCCACCCAGGGGCAGAACACTGAAGCTTTCTTT.